This T cell receptor beta chain stems from a study of blood T cell repertoires in COVID-19. Trimming took off 3 bases at V and 11 bases at J, with 14 bases between the two ends. This CDR3 spans 14 amino acids. Germline V gene sequence: CDR1 SGHTA, CDR2 FQGNSA. Generated by immunoSEQ multiplex PCR, the TCRdb table keeps only in-frame clones and is missing some. The data contain roughly 170,000 clones, about 87% of them singletons. The sample comprised peripheral blood. The rearrangement uses TRBV7-2 and TRBJ1-6, with D possibly matching TRBD1 (5 bases). This TCR derives from a man in his sixties with acute or convalescent COVID-19. In DNA form, the CDR3 reads TGTGCCAGCAGCTTGGGTGACAGAACTACACCCCTCCACTTT. Translated, it gives CASSLGDRTTPLHF.